This T cell receptor (beta chain) was found in a study of neoadjuvant anti-PD-1 for oral cavity cancer. Study background: Around day 43, patients without progression received a fourth nivolumab dose before surgery. Points from the study as a whole: Greater tumor shrinkage accompanied bigger post-treatment sizes of preexisting clones.

As to this clone: What it binds is unknown.

Noted time point: after neoadjuvant nivolumab, at surgical resection. These oral cavity squamous cell carcinomas were HPV-negative and locally advanced. TCRdb keeps only in-frame clones here, not all; method: immunoSEQ multiplex PCR. The sample carries a few thousand clones, 59% recorded once. CDR3 length equals 17 residues. Per germline, CDR1 KGHSH and CDR2 LQKENI. The V gene end was trimmed by 5 bases and the J gene end by 2 bases; junction bases not matched to a gene: 10. This clonotype originated in a person aged 35-80 years with oral cavity squamous cell carcinoma. This sequence joins TRBV18 and TRBJ2-3, with 10 bases lining up with TRBD1. The sequencing used tumor tissue, collected after nivolumab (anti-PD-1) treatment. The CDR3 protein is CASSTAPGQGITDTQYF. The CDR3 coding sequence is TGTGCCAGCTCAACAGCCCCGGGACAGGGGATCACAGATACGCAGTATTTT.